Reported below is one TCR beta chain. The data are from a study of blood T cell repertoires in COVID-19. In the study overall: PBMCs, B-cell-depleted T cells, or T cells were the source of the cDNA or gDNA that made up the material.

Germline assignment: CDR1 SGDLS and CDR2 YYNGEE. This CDR3 region has 15 residues. Trimming left V 0 bases short and J 1 base short, with 10 bases between. Methods used by the authors: Counts of nucleated cells, estimated from reference gene primer amplification, were obtained. Profiled with immunoSEQ multiplex PCR; TCRdb holds only in-frame clones, not every one. The V and J calls and clone size come from that table; D and trimming were worked out from the DNA. This table has 100,000 to 120,000 clones, roughly 80% appearing once. The rearrangement links TRBV9 to TRBJ1-1; D uncertain. Sample: peripheral blood. This receptor was identified in a woman aged 40 to 50 with acute or convalescent COVID-19. The CDR3 DNA is TGTGCCAGCAGCGTAGACCGGTTTTCGAACACTGAAGCTTTCTTT. Amino acid sequence: CASSVDRFSNTEAFF.